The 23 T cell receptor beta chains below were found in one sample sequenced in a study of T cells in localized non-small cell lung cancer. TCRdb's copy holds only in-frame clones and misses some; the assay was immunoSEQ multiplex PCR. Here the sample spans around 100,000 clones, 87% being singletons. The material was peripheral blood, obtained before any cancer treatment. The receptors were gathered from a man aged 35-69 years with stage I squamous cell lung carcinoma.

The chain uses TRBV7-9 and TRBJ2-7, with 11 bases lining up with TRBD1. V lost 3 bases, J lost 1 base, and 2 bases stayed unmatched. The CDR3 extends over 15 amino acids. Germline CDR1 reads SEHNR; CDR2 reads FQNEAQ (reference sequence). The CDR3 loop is CASSFWDRGSYEQYF. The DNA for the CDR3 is TGTGCCAGCAGCTTTTGGGACAGGGGGTCCTACGAGCAGTACTTC.

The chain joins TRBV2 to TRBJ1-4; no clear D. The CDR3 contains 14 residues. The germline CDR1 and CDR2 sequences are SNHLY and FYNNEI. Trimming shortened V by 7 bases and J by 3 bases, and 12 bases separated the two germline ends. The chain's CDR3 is CASKAGSPNEKLFF. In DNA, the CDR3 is TGTGCCAGCAAAGCTGGCAGCCCTAATGAAAAACTGTTTTTT.

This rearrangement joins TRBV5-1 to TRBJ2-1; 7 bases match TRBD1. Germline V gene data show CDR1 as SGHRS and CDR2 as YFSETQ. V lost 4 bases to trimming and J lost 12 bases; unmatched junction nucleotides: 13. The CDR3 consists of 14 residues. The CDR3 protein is CASSDTGSPGGQFF. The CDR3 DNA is TGCGCCAGCAGCGACACAGGGTCCCCAGGGGGGCAGTTCTTC. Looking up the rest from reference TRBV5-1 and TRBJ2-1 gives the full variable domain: KAGVTQTPRYLIKTRGQQVTLSCSPISGHRSVSWYQQTPGQGLQFLFEYFSETQRNKGNFPGRFSGRQFSNSRSEMNVSTLELGDSALYLCASSDTGSPGGQFFGPGTRLTVL.

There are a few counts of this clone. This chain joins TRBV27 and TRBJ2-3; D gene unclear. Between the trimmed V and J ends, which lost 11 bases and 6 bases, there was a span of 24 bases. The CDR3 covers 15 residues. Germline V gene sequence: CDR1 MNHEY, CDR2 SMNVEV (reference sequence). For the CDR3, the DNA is TGTGCCTCCCAAGGGCTCCGTAAAATGGGGGATACGCAGTATTTT. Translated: CASQGLRKMGDTQYF.

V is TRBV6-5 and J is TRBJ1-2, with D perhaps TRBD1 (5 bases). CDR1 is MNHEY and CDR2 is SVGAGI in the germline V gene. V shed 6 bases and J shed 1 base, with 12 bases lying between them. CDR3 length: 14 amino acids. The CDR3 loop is CASRLDSYNYGYTF. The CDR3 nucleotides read TGTGCCAGCAGGCTCGACAGTTATAACTATGGCTACACCTTC.

Here the CDR3 DNA reads TGTGCCATCAGTGACCCGGGACAGGTCACCTACGAGCAGTACTTC. Amino acids: CAISDPGQVTYEQYF. The J gene is TRBJ2-7, the V gene TRBV10-3; 8 bases are shared with TRBD1. V was clipped by 3 bases and J by 2 bases; unmatched bases: 6. The CDR3 is 15 amino acids. In germline, CDR1 is ENHRY, CDR2 SYGVKD.

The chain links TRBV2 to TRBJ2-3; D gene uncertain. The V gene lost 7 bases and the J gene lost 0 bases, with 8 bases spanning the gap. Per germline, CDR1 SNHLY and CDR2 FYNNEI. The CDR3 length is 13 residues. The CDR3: CASTLTSTDTQYF. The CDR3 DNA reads TGTGCCAGCACTCTAACCAGCACAGATACGCAGTATTTT.

CDR3 sequence: CASSRQGSTSTDTQYF. CDR3 nucleotides: TGTGCCAGTAGTCGACAGGGTTCTACTAGCACAGATACGCAGTATTTT. The V gene is TRBV19, the J gene TRBJ2-3, with 7 bases matching TRBD1. The CDR3 sequence is 16 residues long. CDR1 LNHDA and CDR2 SQIVND come from the germline V gene (reference sequence). The J segment lost 0 bases and the V segment lost 5 bases, leaving 8 bases of the junction unmatched. Combining the CDR3 with reference TRBV19 and TRBJ2-3 gives the whole variable domain DGGITQSPKYLFRKEGQNVTLSCEQNLNHDAMYWYRQDPGQGLRLIYYSQIVNDFQKGDIAEGYSVSREKKESFPLTVTSAQKNPTAFYLCASSRQGSTSTDTQYFGPGTRLTVL.

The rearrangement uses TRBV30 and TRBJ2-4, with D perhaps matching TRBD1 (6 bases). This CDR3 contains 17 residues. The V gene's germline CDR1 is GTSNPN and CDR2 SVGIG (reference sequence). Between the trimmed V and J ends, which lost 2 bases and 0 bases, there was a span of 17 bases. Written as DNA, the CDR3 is TGTGCCTGGAGTCCTCAACAGGGAAGAGGAGCCAAAAACATTCAGTACTTC. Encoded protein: CAWSPQQGRGAKNIQYF.

CDR3 in amino acids: CASGGGTEAFF. DNA of the CDR3: TGTGCCAGCGGAGGGGGCACTGAAGCTTTCTTT. This rearrangement joins TRBV2 to TRBJ1-1; TRBD1 might be the D (6 bases). Trimming pared 8 bases from V and 4 bases from J, leaving 8 bases between. CDR1 and CDR2 (germline): SNHLY, FYNNEI. The CDR3 consists of 11 residues.

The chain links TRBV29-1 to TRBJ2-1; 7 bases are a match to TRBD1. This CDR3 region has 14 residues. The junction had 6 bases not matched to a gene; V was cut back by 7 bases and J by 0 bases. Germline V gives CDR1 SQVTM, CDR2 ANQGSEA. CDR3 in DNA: TGCAGCGGTCTGACAGGGAGCTCCTACAATGAGCAGTTCTTC. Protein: CSGLTGSSYNEQFF.

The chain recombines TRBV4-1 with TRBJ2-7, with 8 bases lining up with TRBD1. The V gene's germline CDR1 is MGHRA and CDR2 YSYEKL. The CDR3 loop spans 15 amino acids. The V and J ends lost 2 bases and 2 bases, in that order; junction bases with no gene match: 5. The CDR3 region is CASSQPQGAPYEQYF. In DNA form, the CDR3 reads TGCGCCAGCAGCCAACCCCAGGGGGCTCCCTACGAGCAGTACTTC.

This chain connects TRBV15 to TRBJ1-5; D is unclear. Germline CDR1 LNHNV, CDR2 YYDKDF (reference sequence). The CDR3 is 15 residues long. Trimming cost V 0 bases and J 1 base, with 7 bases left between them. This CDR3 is CATSRDPGSNQPQHF. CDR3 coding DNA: TGTGCCACCAGCAGAGATCCGGGGAGCAATCAGCCCCAGCATTTT.

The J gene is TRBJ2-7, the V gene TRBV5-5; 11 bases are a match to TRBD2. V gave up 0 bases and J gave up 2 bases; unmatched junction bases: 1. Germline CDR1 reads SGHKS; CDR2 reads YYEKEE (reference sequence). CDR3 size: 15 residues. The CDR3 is CASSLDSGRAYEQYF. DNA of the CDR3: TGTGCCAGCAGCTTGGATAGCGGGAGGGCCTACGAGCAGTACTTC.

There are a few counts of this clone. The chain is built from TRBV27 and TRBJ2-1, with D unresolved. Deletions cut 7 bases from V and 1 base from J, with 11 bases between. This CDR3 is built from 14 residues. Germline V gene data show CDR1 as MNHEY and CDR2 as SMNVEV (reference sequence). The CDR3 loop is CASTSGVSYNEQFF. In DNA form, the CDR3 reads TGTGCCAGCACCTCCGGTGTTTCCTACAATGAGCAGTTCTTC.

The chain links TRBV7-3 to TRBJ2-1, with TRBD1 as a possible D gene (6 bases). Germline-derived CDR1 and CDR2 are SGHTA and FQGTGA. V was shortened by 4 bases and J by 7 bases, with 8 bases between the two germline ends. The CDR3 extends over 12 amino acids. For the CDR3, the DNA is TGTGCCAGCAGCTCGACAGGTAATGAGCAGTTCTTC. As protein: CASSSTGNEQFF.

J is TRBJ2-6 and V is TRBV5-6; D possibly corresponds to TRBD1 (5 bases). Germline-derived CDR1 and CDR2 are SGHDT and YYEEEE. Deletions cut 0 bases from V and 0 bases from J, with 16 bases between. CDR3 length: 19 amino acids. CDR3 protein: CASSLVEDIGYSGANVLTF. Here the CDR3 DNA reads TGTGCCAGCAGCTTGGTTGAGGACATCGGTTACTCTGGGGCCAACGTCCTGACTTTC. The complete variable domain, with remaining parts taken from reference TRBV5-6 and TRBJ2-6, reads DAGVTQSPTHLIKTRGQQVTLRCSPKSGHDTVSWYQQALGQGPQFIFQYYEEEERQRGNFPDRFSGHQFPNYSSELNVNALLLGDSALYLCASSLVEDIGYSGANVLTFGAGSRLTVL.

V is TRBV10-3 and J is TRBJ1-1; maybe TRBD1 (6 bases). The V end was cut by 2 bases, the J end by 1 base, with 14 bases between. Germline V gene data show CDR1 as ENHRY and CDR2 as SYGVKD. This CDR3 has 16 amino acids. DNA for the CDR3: TGTGCCATCAGTGAGGAGGGCAGGGGACCGAACACTGAAGCTTTCTTT. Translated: CAISEEGRGPNTEAFF.

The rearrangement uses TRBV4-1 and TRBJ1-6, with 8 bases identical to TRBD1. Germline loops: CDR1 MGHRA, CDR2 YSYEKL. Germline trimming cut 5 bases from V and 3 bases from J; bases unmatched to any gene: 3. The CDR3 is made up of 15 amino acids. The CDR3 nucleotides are TGCGCCAGCAGCAGCGGGACAGGCTATAATTCACCCCTCCACTTT. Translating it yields CASSSGTGYNSPLHF.

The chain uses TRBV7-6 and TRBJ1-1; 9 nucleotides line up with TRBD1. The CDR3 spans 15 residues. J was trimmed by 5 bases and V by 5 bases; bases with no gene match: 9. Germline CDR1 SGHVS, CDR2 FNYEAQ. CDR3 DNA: TGTGCCAGCAGCCGACCACGGACAGGGGAAACTGAAGCTTTCTTT. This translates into CASSRPRTGETEAFF.

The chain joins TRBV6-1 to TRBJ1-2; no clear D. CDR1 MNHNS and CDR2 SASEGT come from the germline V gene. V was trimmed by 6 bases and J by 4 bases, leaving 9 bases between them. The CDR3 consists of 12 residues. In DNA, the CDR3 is TGTGCCAGCAGCCTTACTCTCTATGGCTACACCTTC. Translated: CASSLTLYGYTF.

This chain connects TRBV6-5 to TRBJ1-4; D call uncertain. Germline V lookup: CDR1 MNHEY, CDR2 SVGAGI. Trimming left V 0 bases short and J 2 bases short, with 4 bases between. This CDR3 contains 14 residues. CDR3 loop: CASSYSGTNEKLFF. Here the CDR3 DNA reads TGTGCCAGCAGTTACTCGGGGACTAATGAAAAACTGTTTTTT.

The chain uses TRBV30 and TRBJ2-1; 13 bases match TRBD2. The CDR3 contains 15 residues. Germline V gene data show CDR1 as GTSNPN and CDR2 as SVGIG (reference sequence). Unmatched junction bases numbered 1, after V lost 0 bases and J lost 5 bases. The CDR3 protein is CAWSVLAGGHNEQFF. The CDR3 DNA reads TGTGCCTGGAGTGTACTAGCGGGGGGGCACAATGAGCAGTTCTTC.